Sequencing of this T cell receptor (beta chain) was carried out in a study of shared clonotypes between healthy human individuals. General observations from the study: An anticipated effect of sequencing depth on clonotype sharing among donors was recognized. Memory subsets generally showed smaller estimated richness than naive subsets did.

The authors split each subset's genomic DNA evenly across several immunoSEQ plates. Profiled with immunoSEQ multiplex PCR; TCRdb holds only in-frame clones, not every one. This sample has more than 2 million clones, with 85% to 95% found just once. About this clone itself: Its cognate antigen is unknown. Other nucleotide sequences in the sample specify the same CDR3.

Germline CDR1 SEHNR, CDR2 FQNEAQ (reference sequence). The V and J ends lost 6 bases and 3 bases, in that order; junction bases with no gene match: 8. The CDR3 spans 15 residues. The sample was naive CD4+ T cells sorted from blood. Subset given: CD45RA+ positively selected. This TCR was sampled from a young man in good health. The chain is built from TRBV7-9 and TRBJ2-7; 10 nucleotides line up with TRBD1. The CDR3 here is CASSNRDRGSYEQYF. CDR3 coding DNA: TGTGCCAGCAGTAATCGGGACAGGGGTAGCTACGAGCAGTACTTC.